This TCR beta chain emerged from a study of CD8 T cells in Susac syndrome. TCR beta from blood CD8+ and CD4+ T cells was sequenced. RNA, at 0.5 to 1 ug, was reverse transcribed with random hexamers. Amplification of TCR beta CDR3 spanned 54 Vbeta and 13 Jbeta via immunoSEQ multiplex PCR. A single record per CDR3 protein comes from TCRdb applying MiXCR to the immunoSEQ multiplex PCR reads. The sample contains around 300,000 distinct CDR3 sequences, about 82% of which appear only once. This CDR3 spans 16 amino acids. Germline loops: CDR1 SQVTM, CDR2 ANQGSEA. V lost 1 base to trimming and J lost 6 bases; unmatched junction nucleotides: 11.

The sequenced sample consisted of CD8+ T cells from PBMCs. The clonotype was recovered from a human donor with multiple sclerosis. The genes are TRBV29-1 and TRBJ2-3; 9 nucleotides align to TRBD1. CDR3 region: CSVEGGYRGRRDTQYF. CDR3 DNA sequence: TGCAGCGTTGAAGGGGGGTACAGGGGGCGCCGGGATACGCAGTATTTT.